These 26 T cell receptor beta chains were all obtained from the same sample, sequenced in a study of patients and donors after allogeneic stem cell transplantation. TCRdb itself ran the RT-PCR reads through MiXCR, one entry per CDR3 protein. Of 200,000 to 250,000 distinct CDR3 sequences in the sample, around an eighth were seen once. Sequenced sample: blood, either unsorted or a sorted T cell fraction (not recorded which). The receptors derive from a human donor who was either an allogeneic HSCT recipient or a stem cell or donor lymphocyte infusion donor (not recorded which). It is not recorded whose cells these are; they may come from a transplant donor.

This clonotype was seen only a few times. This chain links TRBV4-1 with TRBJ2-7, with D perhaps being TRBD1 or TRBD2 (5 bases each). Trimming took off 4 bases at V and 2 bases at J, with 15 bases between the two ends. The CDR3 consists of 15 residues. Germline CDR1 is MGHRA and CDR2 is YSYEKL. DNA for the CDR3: TGCGCCAGCAGCCCGGGGCCAGGGAAGACCTACGAGCAGTACTTC. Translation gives CASSPGPGKTYEQYF.

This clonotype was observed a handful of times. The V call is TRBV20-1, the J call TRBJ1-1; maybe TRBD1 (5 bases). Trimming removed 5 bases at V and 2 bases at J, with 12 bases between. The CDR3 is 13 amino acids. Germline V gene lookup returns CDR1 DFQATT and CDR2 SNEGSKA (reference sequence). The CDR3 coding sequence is TGCAGTGCTCCCCGACAGATTAACACTGAAGCTTTCTTT. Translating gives CSAPRQINTEAFF.

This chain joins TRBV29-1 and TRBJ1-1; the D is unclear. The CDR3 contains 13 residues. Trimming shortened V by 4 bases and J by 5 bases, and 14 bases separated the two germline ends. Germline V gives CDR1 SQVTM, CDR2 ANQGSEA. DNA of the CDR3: TGCAGCGTTGGGGCTCCCTCAAGTACTGAAGCTTTCTTT. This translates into CSVGAPSSTEAFF.

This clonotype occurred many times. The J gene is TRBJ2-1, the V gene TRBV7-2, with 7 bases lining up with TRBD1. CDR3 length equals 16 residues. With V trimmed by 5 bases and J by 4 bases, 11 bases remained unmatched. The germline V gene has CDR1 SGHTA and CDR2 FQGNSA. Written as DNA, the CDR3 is TGTGCCAGCAGCCGACAGAGAAGGGGGCCTTACAATGAGCAGTTCTTC. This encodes CASSRQRRGPYNEQFF.

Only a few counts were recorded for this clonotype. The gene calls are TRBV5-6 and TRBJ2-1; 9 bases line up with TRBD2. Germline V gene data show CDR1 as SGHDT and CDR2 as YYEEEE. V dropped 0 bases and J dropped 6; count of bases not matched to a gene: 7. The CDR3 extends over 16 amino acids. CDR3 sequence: CASSLGSGSVVNEQFF. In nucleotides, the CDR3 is TGTGCCAGCAGCTTGGGTAGCGGGAGCGTAGTCAATGAGCAGTTCTTC.

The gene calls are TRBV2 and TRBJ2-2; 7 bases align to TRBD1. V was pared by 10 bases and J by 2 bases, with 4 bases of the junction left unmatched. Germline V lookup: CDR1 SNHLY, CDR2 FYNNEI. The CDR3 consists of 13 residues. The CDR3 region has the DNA TGTGCCACCGGGACAGTTAACACCGGGGAGCTGTTTTTT. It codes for CATGTVNTGELFF.

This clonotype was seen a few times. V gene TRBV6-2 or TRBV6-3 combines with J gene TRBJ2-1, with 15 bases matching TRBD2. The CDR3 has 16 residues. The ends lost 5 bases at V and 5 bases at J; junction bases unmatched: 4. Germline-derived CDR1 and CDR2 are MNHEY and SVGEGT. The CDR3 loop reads CASSKGLAGGDNEQFF. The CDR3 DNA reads TGTGCCAGCAGTAAGGGACTAGCGGGGGGTGACAATGAGCAGTTCTTC.

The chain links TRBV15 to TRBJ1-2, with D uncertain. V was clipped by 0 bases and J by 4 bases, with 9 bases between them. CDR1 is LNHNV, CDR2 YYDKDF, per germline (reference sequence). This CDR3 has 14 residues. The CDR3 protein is CATSRDTGSYGYTF. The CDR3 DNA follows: TGTGCCACCAGCAGAGATACGGGATCCTATGGCTACACCTTC.

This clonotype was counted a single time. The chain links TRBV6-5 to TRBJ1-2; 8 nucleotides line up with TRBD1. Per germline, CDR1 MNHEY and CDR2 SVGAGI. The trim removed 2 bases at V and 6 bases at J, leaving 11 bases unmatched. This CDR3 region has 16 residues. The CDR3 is CASSYTQDRGRDGYTF. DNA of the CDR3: TGTGCCAGCAGTTACACCCAAGACAGGGGAAGGGATGGCTACACCTTC.

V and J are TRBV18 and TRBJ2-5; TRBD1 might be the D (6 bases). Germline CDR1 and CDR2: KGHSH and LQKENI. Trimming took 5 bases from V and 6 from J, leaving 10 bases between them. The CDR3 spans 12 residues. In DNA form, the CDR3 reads TGTGCCAGCTCAAAGGACAGACAGACCCAGTACTTC. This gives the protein CASSKDRQTQYF. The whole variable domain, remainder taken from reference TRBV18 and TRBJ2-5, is NAGVMQNPRHLVRRRGQEARLRCSPMKGHSHVYWYRQLPEEGLKFMVYLQKENIIDESGMPKERFSAEFPKEGPSILRIQQVVRGDSAAYFCASSKDRQTQYFGPGTRLLVL.

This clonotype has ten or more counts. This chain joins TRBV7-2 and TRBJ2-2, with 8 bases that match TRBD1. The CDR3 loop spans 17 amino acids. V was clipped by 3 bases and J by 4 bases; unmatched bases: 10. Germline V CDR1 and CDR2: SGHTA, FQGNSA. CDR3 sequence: CASSFHLQGVGTGELFF. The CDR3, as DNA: TGTGCCAGCAGCTTCCATTTACAGGGGGTCGGCACCGGGGAGCTGTTTTTT.

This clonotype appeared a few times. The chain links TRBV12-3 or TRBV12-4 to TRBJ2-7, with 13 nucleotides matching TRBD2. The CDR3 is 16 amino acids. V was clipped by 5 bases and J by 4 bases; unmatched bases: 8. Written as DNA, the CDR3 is TGTGCCAGCAGTAGGACTAGCGGGAGTCTAGGTTACGAGCAGTACTTC. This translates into CASSRTSGSLGYEQYF.

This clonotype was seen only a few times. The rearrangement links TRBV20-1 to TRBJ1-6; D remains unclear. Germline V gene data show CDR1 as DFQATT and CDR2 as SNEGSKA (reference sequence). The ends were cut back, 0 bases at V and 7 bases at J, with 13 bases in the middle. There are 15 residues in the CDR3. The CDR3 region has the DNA TGCAGTGCTAGAGATCAAGGGCGGCCCAATTCACCCCTCCACTTT. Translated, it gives CSARDQGRPNSPLHF.

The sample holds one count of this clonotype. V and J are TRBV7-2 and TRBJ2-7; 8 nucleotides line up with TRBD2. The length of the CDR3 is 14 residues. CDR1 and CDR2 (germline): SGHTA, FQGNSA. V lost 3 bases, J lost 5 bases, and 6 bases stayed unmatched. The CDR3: CASSFTSGDNEQYF. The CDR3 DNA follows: TGTGCCAGCAGCTTTACTAGCGGAGACAACGAGCAGTACTTC.

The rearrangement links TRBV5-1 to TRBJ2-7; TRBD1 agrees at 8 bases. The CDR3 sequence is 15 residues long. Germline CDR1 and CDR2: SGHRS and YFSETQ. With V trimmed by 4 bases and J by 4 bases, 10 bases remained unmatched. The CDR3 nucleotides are TGCGCCAGCAGCCGGGAACCAGGGGGCGGGTACGAGCAGTACTTC. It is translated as CASSREPGGGYEQYF.

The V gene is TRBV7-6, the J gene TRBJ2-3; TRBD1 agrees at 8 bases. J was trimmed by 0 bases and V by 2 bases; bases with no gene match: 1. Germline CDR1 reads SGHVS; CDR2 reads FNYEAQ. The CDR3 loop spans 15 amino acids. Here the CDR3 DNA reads TGTGCCAGCAGCTTACAGGGGGCTAGCACAGATACGCAGTATTTT. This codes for CASSLQGASTDTQYF.

The CDR3: CASSSSSIGSVDTQYF. CDR3 DNA sequence: TGTGCCAGCAGCTCGTCATCGATTGGGAGTGTGGATACGCAGTATTTT. The chain employs TRBV7-3 and TRBJ2-3; D is perhaps TRBD2 (5 bases). The CDR3 has 16 amino acids. V was cut by 4 bases and J by 6 bases, with 20 bases left in between. CDR1 is SGHTA and CDR2 is FQGTGA in the germline V gene.

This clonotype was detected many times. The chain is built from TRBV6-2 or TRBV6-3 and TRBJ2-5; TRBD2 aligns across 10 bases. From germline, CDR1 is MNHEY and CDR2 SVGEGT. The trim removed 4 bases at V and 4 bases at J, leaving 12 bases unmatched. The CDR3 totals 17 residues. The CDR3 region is CASSSGVLAGVGETQYF. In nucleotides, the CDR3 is TGTGCCAGCAGTTCCGGAGTTCTAGCGGGAGTTGGAGAGACCCAGTACTTC.

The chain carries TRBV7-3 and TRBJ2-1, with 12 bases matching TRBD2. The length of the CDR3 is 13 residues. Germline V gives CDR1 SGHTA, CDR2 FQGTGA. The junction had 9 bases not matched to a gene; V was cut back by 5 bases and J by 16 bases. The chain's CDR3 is CASSHPSGGAKFF. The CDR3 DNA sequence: TGTGCCAGCAGCCACCCTAGCGGGGGGGCCAAATTCTTC.

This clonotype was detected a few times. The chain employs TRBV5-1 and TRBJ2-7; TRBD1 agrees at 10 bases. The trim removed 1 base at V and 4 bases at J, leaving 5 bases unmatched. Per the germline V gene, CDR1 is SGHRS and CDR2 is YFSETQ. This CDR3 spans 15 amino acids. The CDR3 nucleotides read TGCGCCAGCAGCTTGACAGGACAGGGGGAGTACGAGCAGTACTTC. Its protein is CASSLTGQGEYEQYF.

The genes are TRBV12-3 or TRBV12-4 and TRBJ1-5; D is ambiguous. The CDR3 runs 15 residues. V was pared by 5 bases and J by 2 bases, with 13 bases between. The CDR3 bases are TGTGCCAGCAGTCCCCGAGTCGTGGGCAATCAGCCCCAGCATTTT. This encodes CASSPRVVGNQPQHF.

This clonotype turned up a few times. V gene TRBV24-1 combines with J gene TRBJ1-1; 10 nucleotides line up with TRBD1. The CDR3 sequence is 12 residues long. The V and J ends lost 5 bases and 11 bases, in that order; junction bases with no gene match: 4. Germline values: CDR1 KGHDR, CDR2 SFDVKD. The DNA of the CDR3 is TGTGCCACCAGTGGGGGGACAGGGGTTGCTTTCTTT. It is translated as CATSGGTGVAFF.

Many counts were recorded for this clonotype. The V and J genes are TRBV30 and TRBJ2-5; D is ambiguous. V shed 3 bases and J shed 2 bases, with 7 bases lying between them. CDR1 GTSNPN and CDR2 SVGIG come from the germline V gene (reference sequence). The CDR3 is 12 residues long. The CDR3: CAWSRIQETQYF. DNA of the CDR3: TGTGCCTGGAGCCGTATACAAGAGACCCAGTACTTC.

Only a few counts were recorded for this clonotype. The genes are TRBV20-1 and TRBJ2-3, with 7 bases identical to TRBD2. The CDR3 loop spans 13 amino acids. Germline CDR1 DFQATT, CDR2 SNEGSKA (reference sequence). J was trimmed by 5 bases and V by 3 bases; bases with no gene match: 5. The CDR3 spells CSARGLAEDTQYF. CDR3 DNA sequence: TGCAGTGCTAGGGGTCTAGCGGAAGATACGCAGTATTTT.

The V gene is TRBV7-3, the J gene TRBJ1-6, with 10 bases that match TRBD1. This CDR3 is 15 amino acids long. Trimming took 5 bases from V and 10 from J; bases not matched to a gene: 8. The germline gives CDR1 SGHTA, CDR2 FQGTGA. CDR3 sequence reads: CASSRRDRGSSPLHF. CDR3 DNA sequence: TGTGCCAGCAGCCGTCGGGACAGGGGCTCCTCACCCCTCCACTTT.

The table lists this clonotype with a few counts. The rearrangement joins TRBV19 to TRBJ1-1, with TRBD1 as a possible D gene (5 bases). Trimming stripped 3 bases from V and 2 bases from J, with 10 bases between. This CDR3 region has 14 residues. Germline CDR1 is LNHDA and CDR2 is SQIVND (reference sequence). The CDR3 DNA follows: TGTGCCAGTAGTATGGGGCTGACCAACACTGAAGCTTTCTTT. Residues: CASSMGLTNTEAFF.